The TCR beta chain under discussion was sequenced for a study of blood T cell repertoires in COVID-19 (dated by TCRdb to between 2020 and 2021). Some background on the complete study: The collaborator samples originated in the United States, Italy and Spain and spanned the acute and convalescent phases of COVID-19. Deeply sampled blood TCRbeta repertoires from subjects exposed to, actively infected with, or recovered from COVID-19 were included in the dataset. The prospective study material was composed of cDNA or gDNA derived from T cells, B-cell-depleted T cells, or PBMCs. Where available, HLA class I and class II types were obtained from metadata supplied by the sample provider rather than from assay-based typing. A freely available public database, intended as a resource for researchers studying the immune response to SARS-CoV-2, is where the repertoires were released. The samples were drawn from the first 160 participants of the ongoing ImmuneRACE study and from 1,254 subjects provided by 6 global collaborators. Sample metadata almost always included a de-identified subject ID, COVID-19 status, age in years and sex.

TCRbeta CDR3 regions were amplified from genomic DNA by means of the immunoSEQ Assay, a bias-controlled multiplex PCR. On the study's bioinformatics: The number of nucleated cells in each sample was estimated from the amplification of reference gene primers within the assay. To quantify the absolute abundance of each unique TCRbeta CDR3 rearrangement, sequence reads were collapsed and filtered. For each sample, productive Simpson clonality was calculated by taking the square root of Simpson's diversity index across productive rearrangements. This is the immuneACCESS table as TCRdb keeps it, with only in-frame sequences that have V and J called. A part of the clones is gone; compared with another copy, unresolved V genes explain less than half, and the rest is unexplained. The V and J calls and the clone size are those of that table, but D and trimming were determined from the DNA. The sample table holds 200,000 to 300,000 clones, of which roughly 80% were seen once. The top ten hold around 3.3% of the sample.

The germline V gene supplies CDR1 SGHRS and CDR2 YFSETQ. The CDR3 holds 19 amino acids from the cysteine to the phenylalanine. Only the CDR3 DNA is retained, 57 bases long and in frame from the first base. At the junction V is shortened by 4 bases and J by 9 bases; bases outside the gene matches: 20. The collaborating institutions used their own protocols to collect whole blood in K2EDTA tubes. For TCRbeta analysis, collaborator samples were shipped as frozen whole blood, as isolated PBMCs, or as DNA extracted from either sample type. A note on this clone: Its specific antigen is unknown. No much larger clone exists at a distance of one base, and base qualities are not known.

The study at large found these results: The quantity of clinical and demographic metadata differed by source and by participant and was supplied without curation.

Material: peripheral blood. The chain couples TRBV5-1 to TRBJ2-1; 12 bases in between match TRBD2. This sequence originates from a woman younger than 35 with acute or convalescent COVID-19. The base sequence is TGCGCCAGCAGCCCTCGACTAGCGGGAGTGCCGTTTGGGACTGGTGAGCAGTTCTTC. Its product reads: CASSPRLAGVPFGTGEQFF.